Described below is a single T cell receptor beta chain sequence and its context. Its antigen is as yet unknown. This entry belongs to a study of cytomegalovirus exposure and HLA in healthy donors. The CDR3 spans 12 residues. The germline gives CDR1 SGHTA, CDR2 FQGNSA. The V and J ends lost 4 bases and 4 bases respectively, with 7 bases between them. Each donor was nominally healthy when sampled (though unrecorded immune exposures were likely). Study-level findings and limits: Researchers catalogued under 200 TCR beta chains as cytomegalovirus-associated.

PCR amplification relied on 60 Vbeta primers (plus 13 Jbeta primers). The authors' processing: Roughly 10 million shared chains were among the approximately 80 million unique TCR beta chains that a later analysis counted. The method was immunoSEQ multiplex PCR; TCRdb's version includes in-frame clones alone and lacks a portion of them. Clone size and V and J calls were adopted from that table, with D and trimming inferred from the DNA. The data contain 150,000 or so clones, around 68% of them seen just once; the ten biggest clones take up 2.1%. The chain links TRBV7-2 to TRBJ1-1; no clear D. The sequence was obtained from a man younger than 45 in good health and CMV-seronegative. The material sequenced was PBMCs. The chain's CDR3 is CASSSQLTEAFF. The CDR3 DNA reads TGTGCCAGCAGCTCTCAACTCACTGAAGCTTTCTTT.